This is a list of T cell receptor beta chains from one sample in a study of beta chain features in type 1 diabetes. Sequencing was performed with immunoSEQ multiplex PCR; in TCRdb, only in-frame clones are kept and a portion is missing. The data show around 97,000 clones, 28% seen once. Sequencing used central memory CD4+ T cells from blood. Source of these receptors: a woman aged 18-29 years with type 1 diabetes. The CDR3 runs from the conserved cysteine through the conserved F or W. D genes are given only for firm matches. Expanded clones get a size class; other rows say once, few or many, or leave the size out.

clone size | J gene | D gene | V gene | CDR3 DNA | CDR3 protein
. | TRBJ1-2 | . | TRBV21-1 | TGTGCCAGCTGGGGACAGCGATCGCCCCACTTC | CASWGQRSPHF
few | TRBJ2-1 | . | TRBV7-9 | TGTGCCAGCAGCTTAGAAGGCCGGCAGGGGTTCTTC | CASSLEGRQGFF
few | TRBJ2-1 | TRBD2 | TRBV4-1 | TGCGCCAGCAGCCAAGGTCTGAGCGGGATGAGGCAGTTCTTC | CASSQGLSGMRQFF
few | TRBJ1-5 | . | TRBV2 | TGTGCCAGCAGTAAAGACATGAATCAGCCCCAGCATTTT | CASSKDMNQPQHF
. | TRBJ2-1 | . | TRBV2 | TGTGCCAGCAGTGAAGCAGGAGAAGCCTACAATGAGCAGTTCTTC | CASSEAGEAYNEQFF
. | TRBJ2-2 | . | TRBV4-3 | TGCGCCAGCAGCCCCCGGGGCGCTAGCGCCGGGGAGCTGTTTTTT | CASSPRGASAGELFF
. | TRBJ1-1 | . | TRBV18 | TGTGCCAGCTCACCACCAACATTAGAAGCTTTCTTT | CASSPPTLEAFF
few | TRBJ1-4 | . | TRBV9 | TGTGCCAGCAGCGTAGCTGTAACAGGGCTAGATGAAAAACTGTTTTTT | CASSVAVTGLDEKLFF
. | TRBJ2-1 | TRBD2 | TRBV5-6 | TGTGCCAGCAGCTACCGGGAGGGGTTGCATGAGCAGTTCTTC | CASSYREGLHEQFF
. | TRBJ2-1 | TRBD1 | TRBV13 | TGTGCCAGCAGCTTAGAACAGGGGCTACCTGAGCAGTTCTTC | CASSLEQGLPEQFF
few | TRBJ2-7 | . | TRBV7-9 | TGTGCCAGCAGCTTATCAGGGGGGAATTTCTACGAGCAGTACTTC | CASSLSGGNFYEQYF
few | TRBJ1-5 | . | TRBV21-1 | TGTGCCAGCAGCAAAGGAGGGGTACGGGGGGATCAGCCCCAGCATTTT | CASSKGGVRGDQPQHF
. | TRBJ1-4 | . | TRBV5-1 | TGCGCCAGCAGCGAGGATGAAAAACTGTTTTTT | CASSEDEKLFF
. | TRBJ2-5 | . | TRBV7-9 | TGTGCCAGCACTTCGGGGACAACGGGGACCCAGTACTTC | CASTSGTTGTQYF
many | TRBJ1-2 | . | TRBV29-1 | TGCAGCGTTGAAGAATATCGTAACTATGGCTACACCTTC | CSVEEYRNYGYTF
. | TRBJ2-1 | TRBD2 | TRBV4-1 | TGCGCCAGCAGCCAAGAGGTAGCGGGAGGGTACAATGAGCAGTTCTTC | CASSQEVAGGYNEQFF
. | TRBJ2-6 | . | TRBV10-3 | TGTGCCATCAGTGAGTGGGAGAGCTCTGGGGCCAACGTCCTGACTTTC | CAISEWESSGANVLTF
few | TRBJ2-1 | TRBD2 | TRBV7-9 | TGTGCCAGCAGCTTCGCGGGAGGCGATGAGCAGTTCTTC | CASSFAGGDEQFF
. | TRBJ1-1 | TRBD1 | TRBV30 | TGTGCCTGGAACTCCGACAGGGGGACTGAAGCTTTCTTT | CAWNSDRGTEAFF
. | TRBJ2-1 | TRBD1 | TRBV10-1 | TGCGCCAGCAGTGAGTCGGACAGGGCCCGCAACTACAATGAGCAGTTCTTC | CASSESDRARNYNEQFF
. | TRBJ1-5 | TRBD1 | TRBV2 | TGTGCCAGCAAAGGGACAGGGGCCTATCAGCCCCAGCATTTT | CASKGTGAYQPQHF
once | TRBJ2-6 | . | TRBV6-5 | TGTGCCAGCAGGGACATCTCTGGGGCCAACGTCCTGACTTTC | CASRDISGANVLTF
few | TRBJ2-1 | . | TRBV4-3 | TGCGCCCATCATCCATACAGGATTAGCTCCTACAATGAGCAGTTCTTC | CAHHPYRISSYNEQFF
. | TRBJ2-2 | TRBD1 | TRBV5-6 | TGTGCCAGCAGCTTGTTAGGGGGCGAGGGCACCGGGGAGCTGTTTTTT | CASSLLGGEGTGELFF
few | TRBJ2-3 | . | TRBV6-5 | TGTGCCAGCACCGCGGACAGAGGCACCTCCGGTACGCAGTATTTT | CASTADRGTSGTQYF
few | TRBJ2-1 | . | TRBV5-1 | TGCGCCAGCAGCCCGGGACTCAATATGGATGAGCAGTTCTTC | CASSPGLNMDEQFF
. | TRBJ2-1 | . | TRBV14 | TGTGCCAGCAGCCCCAATCGGGGGACCGATTACAATGAGCAGTTCTTC | CASSPNRGTDYNEQFF
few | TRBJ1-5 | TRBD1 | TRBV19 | TGTGCCAGTAGACCGAAAGGGCATGGGACAGGGGGCAACGGCAATCAGCCCCAGCATTTT | CASRPKGHGTGGNGNQPQHF
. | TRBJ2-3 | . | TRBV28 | TGTGCCAGCAGTTTATTCGGTCTAGGGAAGATCGAGGGTACTAGCACAGATACGCAGTATTTT | CASSLFGLGKIEGTSTDTQYF
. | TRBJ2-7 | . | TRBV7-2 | TGTGCCAGCAGCTTTAACAGGGCGTACGAGCAGTACTTC | CASSFNRAYEQYF
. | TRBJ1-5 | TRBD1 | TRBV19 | TGTGCCAGTAGTAGCATGGGACAGGAGCAGCATTTT | CASSSMGQEQHF
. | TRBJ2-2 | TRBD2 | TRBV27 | TGTGCCAGCATGCGGGGGACGGTAAACACCGGGGAGCTGTTTTTT | CASMRGTVNTGELFF
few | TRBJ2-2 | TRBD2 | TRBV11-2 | TGTGCCAGCAGCTCCCGGGGGGGGAACACCGGGGAGCTGTTTTTT | CASSSRGGNTGELFF
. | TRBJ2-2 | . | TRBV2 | TGTGCCAGCAGGGCCTCGGGACACCAAACCGGGGAGCTGTTTTTT | CASRASGHQTGELFF
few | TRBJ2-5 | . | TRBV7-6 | TGTGCCAGCAGCTCCGGCGCGGGACTGGAGACCCAGTACTTC | CASSSGAGLETQYF
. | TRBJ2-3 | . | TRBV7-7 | TGTGCCAGCAGCTTAGGTTTGGGGGGTACGCAGTATTTT | CASSLGLGGTQYF
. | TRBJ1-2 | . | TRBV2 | TGTGCCAGCAGCAGACAGTTAGGCTACACCTTC | CASSRQLGYTF
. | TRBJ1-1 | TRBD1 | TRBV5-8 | TGTGCCAGCAGCTCGGACAGGGAAGGACTAGCTTTCTTT | CASSSDREGLAFF